This T cell receptor (beta chain) was documented in a study of cytomegalovirus exposure and HLA in healthy donors. Whole-study findings and limits: According to the study, around 150 TCR beta chains were cytomegalovirus-associated.

TCRdb's table, derived via immunoSEQ multiplex PCR, lists solely in-frame clones and lacks some. The sample has 120,000 or so clones, roughly 90% seen once. Germline loops: CDR1 LNHDA, CDR2 SQIVND (reference sequence). The V and J ends lost 0 bases and 4 bases respectively, with 15 bases between them. The CDR3 has 16 amino acids. Worth noting for this clone: The antigen is not known.

Material: PBMCs. J is TRBJ1-2 and V is TRBV19; D is undetermined. This TCR was sampled from a woman under 30 in good health and CMV-seronegative. DNA of the CDR3: TGTGCCAGTAGTATAGACCTACAAGCGTCCCTCTATGGCTACACCTTC. Protein sequence: CASSIDLQASLYGYTF.